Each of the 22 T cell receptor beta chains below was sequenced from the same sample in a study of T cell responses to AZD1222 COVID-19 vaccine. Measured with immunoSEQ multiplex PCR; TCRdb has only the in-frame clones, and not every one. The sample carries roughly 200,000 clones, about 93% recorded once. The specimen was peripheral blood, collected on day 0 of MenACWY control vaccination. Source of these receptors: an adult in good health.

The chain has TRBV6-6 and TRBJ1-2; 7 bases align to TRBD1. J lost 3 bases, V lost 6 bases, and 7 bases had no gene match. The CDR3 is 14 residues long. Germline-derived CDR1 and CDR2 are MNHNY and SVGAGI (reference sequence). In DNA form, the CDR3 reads TGTGCCAGCAGCAAACAGGGGACCGACTATGGCTACACCTTC. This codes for CASSKQGTDYGYTF.

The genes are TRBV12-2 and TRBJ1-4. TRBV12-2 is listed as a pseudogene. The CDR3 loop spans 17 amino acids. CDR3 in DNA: TGTGCAAGTCGCACCTTTGCGATGCTAGGAACTAATGAAAAACTGTTTTTT. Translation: CASRTFAMLGTNEKLFF.

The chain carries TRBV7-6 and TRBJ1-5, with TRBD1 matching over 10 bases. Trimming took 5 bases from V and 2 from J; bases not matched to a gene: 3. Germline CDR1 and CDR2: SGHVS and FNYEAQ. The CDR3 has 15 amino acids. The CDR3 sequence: CASSRDRGGNQPQHF. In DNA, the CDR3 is TGTGCCAGCAGCCGGGACAGGGGAGGCAATCAGCCCCAGCATTTT.

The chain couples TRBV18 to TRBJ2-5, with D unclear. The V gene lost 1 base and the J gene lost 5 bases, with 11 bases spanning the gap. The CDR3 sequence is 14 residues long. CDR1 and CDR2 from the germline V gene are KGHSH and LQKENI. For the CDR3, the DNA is TGTGCCAGCTCACCACGGGCGCTCCAGGAGACCCAGTACTTC. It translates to CASSPRALQETQYF.

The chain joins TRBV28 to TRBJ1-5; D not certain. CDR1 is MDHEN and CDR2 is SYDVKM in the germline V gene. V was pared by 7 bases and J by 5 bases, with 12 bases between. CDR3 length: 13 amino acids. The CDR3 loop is CASTIKGYQPQHF. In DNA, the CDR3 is TGTGCCAGCACGATTAAGGGTTATCAGCCCCAGCATTTT.

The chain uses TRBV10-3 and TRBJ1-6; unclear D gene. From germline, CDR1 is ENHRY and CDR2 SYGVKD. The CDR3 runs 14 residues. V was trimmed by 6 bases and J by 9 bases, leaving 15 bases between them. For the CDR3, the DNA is TGTGCCATCAGCCTTGGGGATCAGGCTTCACCCCTCCACTTT. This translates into CAISLGDQASPLHF.

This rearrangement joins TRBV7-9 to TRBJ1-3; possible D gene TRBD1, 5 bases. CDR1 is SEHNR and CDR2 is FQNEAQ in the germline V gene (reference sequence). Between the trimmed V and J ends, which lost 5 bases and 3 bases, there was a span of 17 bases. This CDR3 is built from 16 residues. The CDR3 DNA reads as TGTGCCAGCAGCCTTTATGGGGGAATCGATGGAAACACCATATATTTT. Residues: CASSLYGGIDGNTIYF.

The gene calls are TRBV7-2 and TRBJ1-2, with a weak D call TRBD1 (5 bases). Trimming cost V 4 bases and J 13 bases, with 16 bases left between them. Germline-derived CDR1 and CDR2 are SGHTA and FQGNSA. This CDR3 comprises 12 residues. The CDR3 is CASSYRDGPRTF. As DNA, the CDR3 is TGTGCCAGCAGCTACCGGGACGGACCTCGCACCTTC.

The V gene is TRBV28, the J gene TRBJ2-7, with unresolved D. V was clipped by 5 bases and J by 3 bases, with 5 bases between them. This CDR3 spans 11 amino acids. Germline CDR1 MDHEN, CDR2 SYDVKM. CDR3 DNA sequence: TGTGCCAGCAGTCTCCACTACGAGCAGTACTTC. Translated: CASSLHYEQYF.

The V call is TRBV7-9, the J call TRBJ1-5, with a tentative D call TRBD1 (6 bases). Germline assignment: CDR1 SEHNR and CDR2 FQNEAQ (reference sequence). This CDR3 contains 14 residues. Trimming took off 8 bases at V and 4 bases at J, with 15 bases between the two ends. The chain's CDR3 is CASVTGSGNQPQHF. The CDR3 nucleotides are TGTGCCAGCGTTACAGGGAGCGGGAATCAGCCCCAGCATTTT.

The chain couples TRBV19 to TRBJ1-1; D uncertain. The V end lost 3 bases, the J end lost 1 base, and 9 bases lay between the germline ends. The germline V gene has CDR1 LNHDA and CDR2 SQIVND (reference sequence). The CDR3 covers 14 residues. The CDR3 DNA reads TGTGCCAGTAGTATCCGCCGGGCGAACACTGAAGCTTTCTTT. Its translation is CASSIRRANTEAFF. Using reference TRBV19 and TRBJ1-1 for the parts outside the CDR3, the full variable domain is DGGITQSPKYLFRKEGQNVTLSCEQNLNHDAMYWYRQDPGQGLRLIYYSQIVNDFQKGDIAEGYSVSREKKESFPLTVTSAQKNPTAFYLCASSIRRANTEAFFGQGTRLTVV.

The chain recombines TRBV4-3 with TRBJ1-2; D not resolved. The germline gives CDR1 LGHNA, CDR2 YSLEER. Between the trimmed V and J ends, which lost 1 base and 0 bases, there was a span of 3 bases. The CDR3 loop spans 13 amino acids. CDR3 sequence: CASSQGPNYGYTF. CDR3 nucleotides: TGCGCCAGCAGCCAAGGACCTAACTATGGCTACACCTTC.

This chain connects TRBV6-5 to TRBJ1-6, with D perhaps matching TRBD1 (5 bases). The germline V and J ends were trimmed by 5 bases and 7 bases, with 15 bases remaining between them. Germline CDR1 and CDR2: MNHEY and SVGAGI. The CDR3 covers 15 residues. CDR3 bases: TGTGCCAGCAGTCCGGGGGGATACCCAAATTCACCCCTCCACTTT. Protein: CASSPGGYPNSPLHF.

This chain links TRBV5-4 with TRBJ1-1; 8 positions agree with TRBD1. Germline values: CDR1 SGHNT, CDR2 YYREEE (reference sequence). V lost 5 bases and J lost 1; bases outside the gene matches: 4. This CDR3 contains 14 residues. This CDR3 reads CASSIDRGNTEAFF. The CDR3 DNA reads TGTGCCAGCAGTATCGACAGGGGGAACACTGAAGCTTTCTTT.

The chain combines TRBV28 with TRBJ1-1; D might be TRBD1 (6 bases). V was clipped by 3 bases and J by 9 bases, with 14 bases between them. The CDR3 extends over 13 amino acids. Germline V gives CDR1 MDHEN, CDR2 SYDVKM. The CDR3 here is CASSFAGVHQAFF. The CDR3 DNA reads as TGTGCCAGCAGTTTCGCAGGGGTCCACCAAGCTTTCTTT.

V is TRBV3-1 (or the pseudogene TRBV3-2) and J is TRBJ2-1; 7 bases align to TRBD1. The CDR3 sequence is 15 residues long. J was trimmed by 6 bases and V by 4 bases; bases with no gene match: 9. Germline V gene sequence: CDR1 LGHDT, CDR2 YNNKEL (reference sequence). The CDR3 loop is CASSLQGVVGNEQFF. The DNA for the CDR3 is TGTGCCAGCAGCCTGCAGGGGGTGGTCGGCAATGAGCAGTTCTTC.

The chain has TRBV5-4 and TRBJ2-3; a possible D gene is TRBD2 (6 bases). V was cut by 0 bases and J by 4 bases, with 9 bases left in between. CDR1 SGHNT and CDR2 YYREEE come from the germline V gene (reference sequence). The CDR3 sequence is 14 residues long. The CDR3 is CASSLAGGADTQYF. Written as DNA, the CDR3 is TGTGCCAGCAGCTTGGCCGGCGGGGCAGATACGCAGTATTTT.

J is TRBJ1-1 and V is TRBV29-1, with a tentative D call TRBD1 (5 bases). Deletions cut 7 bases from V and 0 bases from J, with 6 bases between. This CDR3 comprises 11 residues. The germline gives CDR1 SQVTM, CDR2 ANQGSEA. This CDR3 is CSGQLNTEAFF. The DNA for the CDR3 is TGCAGCGGACAGCTGAACACTGAAGCTTTCTTT.

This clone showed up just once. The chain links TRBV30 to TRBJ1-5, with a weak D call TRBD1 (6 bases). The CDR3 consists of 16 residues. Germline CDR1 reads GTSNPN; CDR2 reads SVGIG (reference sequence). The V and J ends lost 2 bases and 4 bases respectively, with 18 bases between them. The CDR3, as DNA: TGTGCCTGGAGTCTGGGGGCTCCAGTTTCTAATCAGCCCCAGCATTTT. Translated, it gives CAWSLGAPVSNQPQHF.

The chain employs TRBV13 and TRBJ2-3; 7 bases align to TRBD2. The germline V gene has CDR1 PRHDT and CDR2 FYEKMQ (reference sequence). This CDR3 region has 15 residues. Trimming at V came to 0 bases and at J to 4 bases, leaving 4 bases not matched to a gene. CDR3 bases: TGTGCCAGCAGCTTAGGCGGGGGGAGCGCAGATACGCAGTATTTT. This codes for CASSLGGGSADTQYF.

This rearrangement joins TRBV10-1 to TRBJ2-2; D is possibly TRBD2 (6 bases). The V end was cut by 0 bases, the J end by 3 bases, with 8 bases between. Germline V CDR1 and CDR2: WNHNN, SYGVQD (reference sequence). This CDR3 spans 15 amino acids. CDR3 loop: CASSESWGDTGELFF. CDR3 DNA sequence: TGCGCCAGCAGTGAGTCCTGGGGGGACACCGGGGAGCTGTTTTTT.

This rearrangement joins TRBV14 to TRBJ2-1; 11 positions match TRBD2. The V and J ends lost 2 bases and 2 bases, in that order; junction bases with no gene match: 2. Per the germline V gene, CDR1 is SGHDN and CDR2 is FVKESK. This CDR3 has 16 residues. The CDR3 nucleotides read TGTGCCAGCAGCCAACTAGCGGGGGGCACCTACAATGAGCAGTTCTTC. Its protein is CASSQLAGGTYNEQFF. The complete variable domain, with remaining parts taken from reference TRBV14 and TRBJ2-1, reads EAGVTQFPSHSVIEKGQTVTLRCDPISGHDNLYWYRRVMGKEIKFLLHFVKESKQDESGMPNNRFLAERTGGTYSTLKVQPAELEDSGVYFCASSQLAGGTYNEQFFGPGTRLTVL.